Listed here are 26 T cell receptor beta chains from one sample, sequenced in a study of blood T cell repertoires in COVID-19. Sequencing was performed with immunoSEQ multiplex PCR; in TCRdb, only in-frame clones are kept and a portion is missing. In the table there are 250,000 or so clones, roughly 87% of which are singletons. The sequencing sample was made of PBMCs or T cells enriched from blood (not recorded which). Receptors were obtained from a woman aged 25 to 45 with acute COVID-19.

This chain uses TRBV12-5 with TRBJ2-1, with TRBD2 as a possible D gene (5 bases). The CDR3 loop spans 12 amino acids. V lost 1 base and J lost 7, with 5 bases in between. CDR1 LGHNT and CDR2 FRNRAP come from the germline V gene. The CDR3: CASGLAGNEQFF. The CDR3 DNA follows: TGTGCTAGTGGTTTGGCGGGGAATGAGCAGTTCTTC.

The chain recombines TRBV19 with TRBJ2-5; 12 positions agree with TRBD2. Germline V CDR1 and CDR2: LNHDA, SQIVND (reference sequence). V trimming: 5 bases; J trimming: 4 bases; junction bases outside the gene matches: 8. The CDR3 consists of 16 residues. DNA for the CDR3: TGTGCCAGTAGTGCAGGACTAGCGGGGCCGCGAGAGACCCAGTACTTC. Protein sequence: CASSAGLAGPRETQYF.

The V gene is TRBV11-2, the J gene TRBJ1-2; 7 nucleotides match TRBD1. Germline CDR1 and CDR2: SGHAT and FQNNGV. The V and J ends lost 2 bases and 4 bases, in that order; junction bases with no gene match: 4. The CDR3 has 14 residues. This CDR3 reads CASSLRTGLYGYTF. The CDR3 DNA sequence: TGTGCCAGCAGCTTACGGACAGGTCTCTATGGCTACACCTTC.

This clone was seen once. The gene calls are TRBV4-1 and TRBJ2-5, with 7 bases identical to TRBD1. This CDR3 contains 13 residues. Trimming cost V 5 bases and J 3 bases; bases outside gene matches: 3. Germline V gene data show CDR1 as MGHRA and CDR2 as YSYEKL. The CDR3 protein is CASSTDREETQYF. The CDR3 DNA reads TGCGCCAGCAGCACCGACAGGGAAGAGACCCAGTACTTC.

This clone was picked up one time. The chain is built from TRBV27 and TRBJ1-6; 8 bases fit TRBD1. The CDR3 is 16 amino acids. J lost 5 bases, V lost 5 bases, and 8 bases had no gene match. Germline lookup yields CDR1 MNHEY and CDR2 SMNVEV (reference sequence). The DNA for the CDR3 is TGTGCCAGCAGTGACGACGACAGGGGCAATAATTCACCCCTCCACTTT. Translating gives CASSDDDRGNNSPLHF.

There are a few counts of this clone. The rearrangement uses TRBV12-2 and TRBJ2-1; the D call TRBD2 from the table was never checked on the DNA. TRBV12-2 is annotated as a pseudogene. The CDR3 consists of 11 residues. The chain's CDR3 is CARQLAPEQFF. In nucleotides, the CDR3 is TGTGCAAGACAACTAGCCCCCGAGCAGTTCTTC.

The chain uses TRBV4-1 and TRBJ1-3; D is unclear. There are 15 residues in the CDR3. Per germline, CDR1 MGHRA and CDR2 YSYEKL. Trimming cost V 4 bases and J 2 bases, with 12 bases left between them. DNA of the CDR3: TGCGCCAGCAGCCCCTCCCGAAGCGCTGGAAACACCATATATTTT. Amino acid sequence: CASSPSRSAGNTIYF.

The rearrangement joins TRBV4-3 to TRBJ2-1; 9 bases line up with TRBD2. Germline V gives CDR1 LGHNA, CDR2 YSLEER. The CDR3 loop spans 16 amino acids. The J segment lost 7 bases and the V segment lost 4 bases, leaving 11 bases of the junction unmatched. The CDR3 DNA follows: TGCGCCAGCAGCCCACTGGTCGCGGGGGGGCGTAATGAGCAGTTCTTC. Protein: CASSPLVAGGRNEQFF.

The rearrangement links TRBV6-5 to TRBJ2-3; weak D call: TRBD1 (5 bases). Deletions cut 6 bases from V and 4 bases from J, with 11 bases between. Germline CDR1 is MNHEY and CDR2 is SVGAGI. The CDR3 has 13 amino acids. The CDR3, as DNA: TGTGCCAGCAGAGGACATGTATCAGATACGCAGTATTTT. Its protein is CASRGHVSDTQYF.

This chain joins TRBV19 and TRBJ2-3; 8 nucleotides agree with TRBD1. V lost 5 bases, J lost 6 bases, and 10 bases stayed unmatched. Germline values: CDR1 LNHDA, CDR2 SQIVND (reference sequence). There are 15 residues in the CDR3. Here the CDR3 reads CASSPWTGLADTQYF. DNA for the CDR3: TGTGCCAGTAGTCCGTGGACAGGGTTGGCGGATACGCAGTATTTT.

This clone was picked up one time. The rearrangement uses TRBV13 and TRBJ1-4, with TRBD1 identical over 7 bases. V lost 5 bases to trimming and J lost 5 bases; unmatched junction nucleotides: 5. Germline CDR1 and CDR2: PRHDT and FYEKMQ (reference sequence). This CDR3 is 14 amino acids long. DNA of the CDR3: TGTGCCAGCAGCGTACAGGGGACGAATGAAAAACTGTTTTTT. This encodes CASSVQGTNEKLFF.

The rearrangement uses TRBV19 and TRBJ2-1; no clear D gene. V was cut by 8 bases and J by 2 bases, with 4 bases left in between. Germline values: CDR1 LNHDA, CDR2 SQIVND (reference sequence). The CDR3 sequence is 11 residues long. CDR3 in DNA: TGTGCCAGTTCCACCTACAATGAGCAGTTCTTC. It is translated as CASSTYNEQFF. The complete variable domain, with remaining parts taken from reference TRBV19 and TRBJ2-1, reads DGGITQSPKYLFRKEGQNVTLSCEQNLNHDAMYWYRQDPGQGLRLIYYSQIVNDFQKGDIAEGYSVSREKKESFPLTVTSAQKNPTAFYLCASSTYNEQFFGPGTRLTVL.

V and J are TRBV4-1 and TRBJ2-1, with D possibly being TRBD2 (5 bases). V lost 4 bases, J lost 9 bases, and 25 bases lay in between. The CDR3 has 17 amino acids. Germline V gene data show CDR1 as MGHRA and CDR2 as YSYEKL. The CDR3 is CASSLRLRERSGREQFF. For the CDR3, the DNA is TGCGCCAGCAGCCTACGCCTTAGGGAGCGAAGTGGACGTGAGCAGTTCTTC.

The rearrangement uses TRBV7-9 and TRBJ2-3, with 8 bases that match TRBD1. Germline-derived CDR1 and CDR2 are SEHNR and FQNEAQ (reference sequence). This CDR3 is 16 amino acids long. The V segment lost 5 bases and the J segment 1 base; nucleotides outside the gene matches: 8. The CDR3 bases are TGTGCCAGCAGCGTAGACAGGGGACACGGCACAGATACGCAGTATTTT. This encodes CASSVDRGHGTDTQYF.

The count of this clone is one. The rearrangement links TRBV5-4 to TRBJ2-2, with 10 bases aligning to TRBD1. Germline loops: CDR1 SGHNT, CDR2 YYREEE (reference sequence). This CDR3 is built from 16 residues. Trimming removed 2 bases from V and 4 bases from J; junction bases left unmatched: 5. The CDR3, as DNA: TGTGCCAGCAGCTTACGGGGACAGGGGCCCACCGGGGAGCTGTTTTTT. It encodes CASSLRGQGPTGELFF.

This chain links TRBV7-9 with TRBJ1-1; 7 positions agree with TRBD1. Per germline, CDR1 SEHNR and CDR2 FQNEAQ (reference sequence). V lost 3 bases to trimming and J lost 2 bases; unmatched junction nucleotides: 12. The CDR3 totals 17 residues. CDR3 in amino acids: CASSFRRRTGDNTEAFF. CDR3 bases: TGTGCCAGCAGCTTTAGGAGGAGGACAGGAGATAACACTGAAGCTTTCTTT.

The chain is built from TRBV27 and TRBJ2-2, with TRBD2 identical over 7 bases. Germline V gene lookup returns CDR1 MNHEY and CDR2 SMNVEV (reference sequence). With V trimmed by 8 bases and J by 4 bases, 4 bases remained unmatched. The CDR3 length is 13 residues. The CDR3 DNA reads as TGTGCCAGCCGCTGGGGGGGCACCGGGGAGCTGTTTTTT. Encoded protein: CASRWGGTGELFF.

This chain joins TRBV3-1 (or the pseudogene TRBV3-2) and TRBJ1-1; 9 nucleotides agree with TRBD1. The CDR3 is 18 residues long. The germline gives CDR1 LGHDT, CDR2 YNNKEL (reference sequence). V shed 0 bases and J 3 bases; nucleotides not matched to a gene: 11. The CDR3 nucleotides read TGTGCCAGCAGCCAAGATGACGGGACAGGGTATTTCGACACTGAAGCTTTCTTT. This sequence encodes CASSQDDGTGYFDTEAFF.

The chain joins TRBV11-2 to TRBJ2-1; 7 bases match TRBD2. The CDR3 loop spans 13 amino acids. Unmatched junction bases numbered 4, after V lost 3 bases and J lost 8 bases. In germline, CDR1 is SGHAT, CDR2 FQNNGV. The CDR3 loop reads CASSFGGGDEQFF. CDR3 nucleotides: TGTGCCAGCAGCTTTGGGGGGGGTGATGAGCAGTTCTTC.

The rearrangement uses TRBV5-1 and TRBJ2-7; 7 bases are a match to TRBD1. Germline V gene sequence: CDR1 SGHRS, CDR2 YFSETQ. Germline trimming cut 0 bases from V and 5 bases from J; bases unmatched to any gene: 11. There are 16 residues in the CDR3. For the CDR3, the DNA is TGCGCCAGCAGCTTGGGAAAGACAGGGACCTGGAACGAGCAGTACTTC. It codes for CASSLGKTGTWNEQYF.

This clone was picked up one time. V gene TRBV5-1 combines with J gene TRBJ2-2; 12 positions agree with TRBD2. From germline, CDR1 is SGHRS and CDR2 YFSETQ. V was pared by 0 bases and J by 6 bases, with 6 bases of the junction left unmatched. This CDR3 is built from 17 residues. CDR3 loop: CASSLELLAGGSGELFF. CDR3 nucleotides: TGCGCCAGCAGCTTGGAACTACTAGCGGGGGGCTCCGGGGAGCTGTTTTTT.

The chain employs TRBV19 and TRBJ1-1, with D perhaps matching TRBD1 (6 bases). Germline CDR1 is LNHDA and CDR2 is SQIVND (reference sequence). The CDR3 covers 15 residues. V lost 2 bases to trimming and J lost 1 base, with 11 bases between them. CDR3 nucleotide sequence: TGTGCCAGTAGTATACTAGGGGGAAAGAACACTGAAGCTTTCTTT. Translation gives CASSILGGKNTEAFF.

The V and J genes are TRBV4-1 and TRBJ1-5; TRBD1 matches at 8 bases. This CDR3 region has 18 residues. With 0 bases clipped from V and 8 bases from J, the junction kept 15 bases outside the gene matches. Germline-derived CDR1 and CDR2 are MGHRA and YSYEKL. In DNA, the CDR3 is TGCGCCAGCAGCCAAGATCTGGGACAGGTGGGCCTTGGGGAGCCCCAGCATTTT. Amino acid sequence: CASSQDLGQVGLGEPQHF.

The chain is built from TRBV4-1 and TRBJ1-4; 9 positions agree with TRBD1. The CDR3 sequence is 12 residues long. V lost 3 bases to trimming and J lost 15 bases; unmatched junction nucleotides: 5. Germline V gene data show CDR1 as MGHRA and CDR2 as YSYEKL. In DNA, the CDR3 is TGCGCCAGCAGCCAGATACGGGACAGGGTGTTTTTT. As protein: CASSQIRDRVFF.

Only a few counts were recorded for this clone. This chain uses TRBV5-4 with TRBJ2-1; 7 bases align to TRBD2. The V gene end was trimmed by 10 bases and the J gene end by 6 bases; junction bases not matched to a gene: 13. CDR1 and CDR2 from the germline V gene are SGHNT and YYREEE (reference sequence). This CDR3 comprises 14 residues. The CDR3 nucleotides are TGTGCCGGGGGGGTTGGTCTCGCAGCCAATGAGCAGTTCTTC. Its translation: CAGGVGLAANEQFF.

This clone has just one count. This chain connects TRBV5-1 to TRBJ2-3; D gene ambiguous. The V end lost 7 bases, the J end lost 5 bases, and 8 bases lay between the germline ends. The germline CDR1 and CDR2 sequences are SGHRS and YFSETQ. This CDR3 spans 11 amino acids. In DNA form, the CDR3 reads TGCGCCAGCGCCGAGCAAGATACGCAGTATTTT. Protein: CASAEQDTQYF.